This TCR beta chain stems from a study of response to subunit inactivated influenza vaccine. This CDR3 spans 13 amino acids. The V gene lost 6 bases and the J gene lost 5 bases, with 11 bases spanning the gap. TCRdb reanalysed the RT-PCR reads using MiXCR and keeps one entry per CDR3 protein. The sample has just under 550,000 distinct CDR3 sequences; approximately 24% are singletons. This clonotype was detected only a few times. The same sample was also studied in work on T cells expressing NK-cell markers. That work adds: TCR beta cDNA was made by 5'RACE template switching with UMIs. Sorted T-cell subsets CD3+CD56+NKG2C+, CD3+CD56+NKG2C- and CD3+CD56-NKG2C+ were TCR beta-sequenced. In several donors, dominant NKG2C+ clonotypes were roughly 1.0-8% of CD8+ T cells.

The clonotype was recovered from a man aged 50-59 years who received an inactivated influenza vaccine. The chain combines TRBV12-3 or TRBV12-4 with TRBJ2-1; a possible D gene is TRBD1 (5 bases). The sequenced sample was CD4+ T cells sorted from PBMCs, obtained approximately 12 days after vaccination. This CDR3 is CASSLGQNNEQFF. The DNA for the CDR3 is TGTGCCAGCAGCTTGGGGCAAAACAATGAGCAGTTCTTC.